This T cell receptor (beta chain) was captured in a study of shared clonotypes between healthy human individuals. Broader study findings: Sharing across four donors was highest in naive CD4 (approximately 5%) and lowest in memory CD8 (around 0.4%).

All of the donors resided in Nashville, Tennessee, and each was a Caucasian adult. At deep level, the assay was performed. Some clones are missing from TCRdb's copy, which holds only in-frame ones; the method was immunoSEQ multiplex PCR. The sample has 650,000 to 700,000 clones; 90% are singletons. Germline V CDR1 and CDR2: SGDLS, YYNGEE. CDR3 length: 16 amino acids. With 0 bases removed from V and 2 bases from J, the gap between germline ends came to 13 bases. With respect to this clone: The antigen remains undetermined.

What was sequenced was memory CD8+ T cells from PBMCs. As to subset: CD45RO+ cells pooled with CCR7-negative TemRA cells. The TCR was taken from a man between 18 and 29 years old in good health. Some clones in this sample may be carry-over from other donors' samples. This chain uses TRBV9 with TRBJ2-3; a weak D match, TRBD1 (5 bases). The CDR3, as DNA: TGTGCCAGCAGCGTAGTTACTCAGGGCTACACAGATACGCAGTATTTT. Translating it yields CASSVVTQGYTDTQYF.